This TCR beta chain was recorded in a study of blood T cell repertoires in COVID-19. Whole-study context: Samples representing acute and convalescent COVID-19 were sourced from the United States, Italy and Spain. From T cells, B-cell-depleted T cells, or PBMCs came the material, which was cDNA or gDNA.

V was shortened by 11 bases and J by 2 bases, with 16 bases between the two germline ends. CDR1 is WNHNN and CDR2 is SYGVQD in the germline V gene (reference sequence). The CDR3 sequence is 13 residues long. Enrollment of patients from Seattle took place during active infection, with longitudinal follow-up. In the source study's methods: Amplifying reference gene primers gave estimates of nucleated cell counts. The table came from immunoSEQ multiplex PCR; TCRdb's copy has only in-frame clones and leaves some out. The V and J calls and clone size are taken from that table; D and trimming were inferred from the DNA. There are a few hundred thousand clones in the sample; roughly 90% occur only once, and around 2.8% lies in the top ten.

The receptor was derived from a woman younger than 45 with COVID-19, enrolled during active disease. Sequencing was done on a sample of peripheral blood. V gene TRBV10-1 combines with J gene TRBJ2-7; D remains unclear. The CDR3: CAVPIWLTYEQYV. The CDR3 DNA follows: TGCGCCGTTCCCATTTGGCTGACCTACGAGCAGTACGTC.